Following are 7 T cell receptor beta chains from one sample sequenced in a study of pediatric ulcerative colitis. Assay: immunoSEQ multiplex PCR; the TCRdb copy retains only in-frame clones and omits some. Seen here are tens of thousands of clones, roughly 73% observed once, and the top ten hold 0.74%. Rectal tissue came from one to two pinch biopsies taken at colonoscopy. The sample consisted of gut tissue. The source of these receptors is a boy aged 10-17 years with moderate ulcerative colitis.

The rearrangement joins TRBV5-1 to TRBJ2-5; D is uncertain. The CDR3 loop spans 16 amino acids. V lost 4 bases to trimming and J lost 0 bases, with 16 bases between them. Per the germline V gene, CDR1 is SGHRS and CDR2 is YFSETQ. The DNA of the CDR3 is TGCGCCAGCAGCGGGCGCCTGGTTGCGGACCAAGAGACCCAGTACTTC. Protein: CASSGRLVADQETQYF.

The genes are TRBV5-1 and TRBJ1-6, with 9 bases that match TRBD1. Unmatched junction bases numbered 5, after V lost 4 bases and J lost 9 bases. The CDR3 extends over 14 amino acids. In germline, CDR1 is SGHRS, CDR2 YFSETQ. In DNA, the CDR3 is TGCGCCAGCAGCGCACAGGGGGCAAGTTCACCCCTCCACTTT. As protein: CASSAQGASSPLHF.

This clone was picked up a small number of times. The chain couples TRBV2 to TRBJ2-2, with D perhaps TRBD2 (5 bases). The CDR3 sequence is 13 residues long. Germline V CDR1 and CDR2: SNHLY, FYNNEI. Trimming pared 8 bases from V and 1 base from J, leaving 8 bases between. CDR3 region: CASGLRNTGELFF. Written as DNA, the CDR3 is TGTGCCAGCGGACTCAGGAACACCGGGGAGCTGTTTTTT.

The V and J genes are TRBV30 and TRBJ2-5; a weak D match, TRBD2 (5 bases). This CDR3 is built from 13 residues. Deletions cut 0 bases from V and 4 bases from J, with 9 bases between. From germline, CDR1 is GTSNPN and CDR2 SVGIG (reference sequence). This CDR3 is CAWSVRGAETQYF. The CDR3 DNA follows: TGTGCCTGGAGTGTACGGGGTGCAGAGACCCAGTACTTC.

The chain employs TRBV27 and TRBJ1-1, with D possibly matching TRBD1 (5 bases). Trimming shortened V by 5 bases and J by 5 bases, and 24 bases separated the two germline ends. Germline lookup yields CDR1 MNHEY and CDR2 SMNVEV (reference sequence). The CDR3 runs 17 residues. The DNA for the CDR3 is TGTGCCAGCAGTGTCCTAGGGGCGGGGTTAATCGGGACTGAAGCTTTCTTT. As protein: CASSVLGAGLIGTEAFF.

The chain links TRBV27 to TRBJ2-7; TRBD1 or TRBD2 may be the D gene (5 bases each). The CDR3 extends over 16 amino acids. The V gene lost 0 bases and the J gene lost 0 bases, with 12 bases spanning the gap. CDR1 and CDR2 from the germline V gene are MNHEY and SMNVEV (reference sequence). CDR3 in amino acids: CASSLSVGTGSYEQYF. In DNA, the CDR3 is TGTGCCAGCAGTTTATCCGTCGGGACGGGCTCCTACGAGCAGTACTTC.

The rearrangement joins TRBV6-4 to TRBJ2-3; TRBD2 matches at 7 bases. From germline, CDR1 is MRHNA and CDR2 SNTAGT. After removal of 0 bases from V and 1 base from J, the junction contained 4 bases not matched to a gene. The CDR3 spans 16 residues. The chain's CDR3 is CASSDSGGGGTDTQYF. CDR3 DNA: TGTGCCAGCAGTGACTCGGGCGGGGGAGGCACAGATACGCAGTATTTT.